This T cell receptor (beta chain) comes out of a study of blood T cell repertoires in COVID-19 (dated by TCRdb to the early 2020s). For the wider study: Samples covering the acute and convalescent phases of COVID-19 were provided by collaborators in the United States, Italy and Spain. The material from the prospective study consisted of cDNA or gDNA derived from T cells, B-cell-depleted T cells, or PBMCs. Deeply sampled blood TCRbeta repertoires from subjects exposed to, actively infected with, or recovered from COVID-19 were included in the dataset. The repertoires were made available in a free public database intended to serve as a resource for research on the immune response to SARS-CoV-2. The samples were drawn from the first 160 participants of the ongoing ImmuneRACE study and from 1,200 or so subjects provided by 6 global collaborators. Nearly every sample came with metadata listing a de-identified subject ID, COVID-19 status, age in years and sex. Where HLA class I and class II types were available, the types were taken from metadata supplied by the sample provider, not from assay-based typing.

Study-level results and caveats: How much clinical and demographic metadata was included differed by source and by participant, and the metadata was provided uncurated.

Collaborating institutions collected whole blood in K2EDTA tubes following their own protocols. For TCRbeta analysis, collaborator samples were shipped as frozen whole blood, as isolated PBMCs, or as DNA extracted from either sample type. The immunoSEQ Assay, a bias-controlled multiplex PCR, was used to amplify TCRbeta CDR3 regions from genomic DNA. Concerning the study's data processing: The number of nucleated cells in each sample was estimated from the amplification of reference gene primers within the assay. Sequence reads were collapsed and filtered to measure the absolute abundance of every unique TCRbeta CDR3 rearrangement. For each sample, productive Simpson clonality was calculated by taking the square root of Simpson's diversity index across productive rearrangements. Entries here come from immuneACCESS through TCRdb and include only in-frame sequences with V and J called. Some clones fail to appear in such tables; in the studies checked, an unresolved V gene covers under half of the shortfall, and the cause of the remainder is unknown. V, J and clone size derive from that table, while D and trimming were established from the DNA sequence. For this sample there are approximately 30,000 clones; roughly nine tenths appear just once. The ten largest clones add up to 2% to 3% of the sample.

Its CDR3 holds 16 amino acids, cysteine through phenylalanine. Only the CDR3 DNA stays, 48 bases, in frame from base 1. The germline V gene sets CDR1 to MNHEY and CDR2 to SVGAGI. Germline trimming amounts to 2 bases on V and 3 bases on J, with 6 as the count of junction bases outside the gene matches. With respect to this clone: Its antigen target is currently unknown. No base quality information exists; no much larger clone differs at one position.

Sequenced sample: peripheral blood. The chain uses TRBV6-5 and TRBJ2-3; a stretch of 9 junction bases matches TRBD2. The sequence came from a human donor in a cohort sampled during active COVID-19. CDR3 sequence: CASSYAAGGRTDTQYF. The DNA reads TGTGCCAGCAGTTACGCCGCGGGGGGGAGGACAGATACGCAGTATTTT.